The T cell receptor beta chain under discussion was sequenced for a study of T cell repertoires in cytomegalovirus infection. At the level of the study: Based on public TCR beta signatures, there were indications of CMV infection and of a matching HLA type.

Whole-study results and caveats: HLA-C-restricted CMV-specific TCR beta clonotypes were dominant in the ex vivo response. The cumulative frequency of public TCR beta families distinguished individuals who carried CMV together with the relevant HLA.

In this sample, this clonotype turned up once. Its antigen remains unknown. TCRdb processed the reads anew with MiXCR; each CDR3 protein has one entry. The sample lists 200,000 or so distinct CDR3 sequences; 38% were seen once. The germline CDR1 and CDR2 sequences are MGHRA and YSYEKL. The CDR3 runs 15 residues. The V gene end was trimmed by 4 bases and the J gene end by 10 bases; junction bases not matched to a gene: 10. The sequencing here drew on CD8+ T cells from cultured PBMCs, taken from culture after CMV antigen stimulation. The chain carries TRBV4-1 and TRBJ1-6; TRBD1 matches at 7 bases. The sequence was collected from a human donor in good health (CMV status not recorded). Some clones in this sample may be carry-over from other donors' samples. CDR3 DNA: TGCGCCAGCAGCCGGAGACAGGGAAGGGAGTCACCCCTCCACTTT. It codes for CASSRRQGRESPLHF.